The 28 T cell receptor beta chains below come from one sample, sequenced in a study of T cells after yellow fever vaccination. TCRdb itself ran the 5' RACE reads through MiXCR, one entry per CDR3 protein. The sample yields 550,000 or so distinct CDR3 sequences, roughly a fifth seen once. The sequences come from PBMCs, collected 15 days after the yellow fever booster vaccination. Receptor source: a man between 25 and 39 years old who received the YFV17D yellow fever vaccine.

In its sample, this clonotype was seen a few times. The V and J genes are TRBV7-9 and TRBJ2-7; D perhaps matches TRBD2 (6 bases). Germline assignment: CDR1 SEHNR and CDR2 FQNEAQ (reference sequence). This CDR3 spans 13 amino acids. V gave up 5 bases and J gave up 12 bases, with 20 bases separating them. The CDR3 DNA reads TGTGCCAGCAGCCCCCGGGACGGAGGGCGTTCGTACTTC. Encoded protein: CASSPRDGGRSYF.

This clonotype occurred a few times. The V and J genes are TRBV20-1 and TRBJ2-1; TRBD2 agrees at 9 bases. The CDR3 runs to 15 residues. Trimming cost V 1 base and J 3 bases; bases outside gene matches: 4. Germline V CDR1 and CDR2: DFQATT, SNEGSKA (reference sequence). The CDR3 DNA sequence: TGCAGTGCTAGAGGTGCTAGCGGGGACTACAATGAGCAGTTCTTC. This sequence encodes CSARGASGDYNEQFF.

This clonotype appeared a few times. The V call is TRBV19, the J call TRBJ2-1; 7 bases match TRBD2. This CDR3 has 13 amino acids. V lost 4 bases and J lost 4; bases outside the gene matches: 1. Germline CDR1 reads LNHDA; CDR2 reads SQIVND (reference sequence). The CDR3 nucleotides are TGTGCCAGTAGTAGCGGGAGATACAATGAGCAGTTCTTC. Amino acids: CASSSGRYNEQFF.

This clonotype was counted between two and nine times. The genes are TRBV6-2 or TRBV6-3 and TRBJ1-5; TRBD1 aligns across 8 bases. The CDR3 is made up of 15 amino acids. Looked up from germline, CDR1 is MNHEY and CDR2 is SVGEGT. The ends lost 2 bases at V and 8 bases at J; junction bases unmatched: 8. The CDR3 region is CASSYGLPGGKPQHF. CDR3 coding DNA: TGTGCCAGCAGTTACGGGTTGCCAGGGGGCAAGCCCCAGCATTTT.

This chain uses TRBV7-2 with TRBJ2-7; 11 positions match TRBD2. Germline V gives CDR1 SGHTA, CDR2 FQGNSA. The trim removed 5 bases at V and 5 bases at J, leaving 8 bases unmatched. The CDR3 loop spans 15 amino acids. CDR3 coding DNA: TGTGCCAGCAGCCCAACTAGCGGGAGAAACCACGAGCAGTACTTC. This encodes CASSPTSGRNHEQYF.

The chain employs TRBV7-2 and TRBJ2-7; 8 bases are a match to TRBD2. J was trimmed by 6 bases and V by 6 bases; bases with no gene match: 10. Germline V gene lookup returns CDR1 SGHTA and CDR2 FQGNSA. This CDR3 has 14 residues. CDR3 nucleotide sequence: TGTGCCAGCAGGTACGGGACTAGTCAGTTCGAGCAGTACTTC. Protein sequence: CASRYGTSQFEQYF.

A single count supports this clonotype. The chain uses TRBV7-9 and TRBJ2-6, with D perhaps TRBD2 (6 bases). The CDR3 consists of 15 residues. Trimming left V 7 bases short and J 3 bases short, with 13 bases between. The germline gives CDR1 SEHNR, CDR2 FQNEAQ (reference sequence). CDR3 sequence reads: CASTRPGDGANVLTF. The CDR3 coding sequence is TGTGCCAGCACCCGCCCGGGGGATGGGGCCAACGTCCTGACTTTC.

This clonotype was seen a handful of times. V gene TRBV20-1 combines with J gene TRBJ2-3; a possible D gene is TRBD2 (5 bases). V was clipped by 3 bases and J by 3 bases, with 13 bases between them. The CDR3 totals 14 residues. Looked up from germline, CDR1 is DFQATT and CDR2 is SNEGSKA (reference sequence). CDR3: CSARGSEGTDTQYF. The DNA of the CDR3 is TGCAGTGCTAGGGGTAGCGAAGGGACAGATACGCAGTATTTT.

The CDR3 DNA sequence: TGTGCCAGCAGCCTTATAGCGGGAGGGAGCTGGTCCTACAATGAGCAGTTCTTC. Its protein product is CASSLIAGGSWSYNEQFF. This sequence joins TRBV11-1 and TRBJ2-1; 11 bases align to TRBD2. Germline values: CDR1 SGHAT, CDR2 FQDESV (reference sequence). The V segment lost 5 bases and the J segment 1 base; nucleotides outside the gene matches: 10. This CDR3 contains 18 residues.

This chain links TRBV7-9 with TRBJ2-5; D possibly corresponds to TRBD1 (6 bases). The CDR3 has 16 amino acids. The V gene lost 1 base and the J gene lost 2 bases, with 14 bases spanning the gap. Germline CDR1 is SEHNR and CDR2 is FQNEAQ (reference sequence). The CDR3 DNA reads as TGTGCCAGCAGCTTAGACGGGACACAACCTCAAGAGACCCAGTACTTC. Protein product: CASSLDGTQPQETQYF.

At least ten counts were recorded for this clonotype. This chain uses TRBV25-1 with TRBJ2-3; TRBD2 matches 11 bases. CDR1 is MGHDK and CDR2 is SYGVNS in the germline V gene. This CDR3 comprises 15 residues. V gave up 6 bases and J gave up 2 bases; unmatched junction bases: 4. CDR3: CASSLLAGDTDTQYF. Written as DNA, the CDR3 is TGTGCCAGCAGCTTACTAGCGGGGGACACAGATACGCAGTATTTT.

The V call is TRBV20-1, the J call TRBJ1-2; unclear D gene. Germline assignment: CDR1 DFQATT and CDR2 SNEGSKA (reference sequence). V was cut by 6 bases and J by 4 bases, with 18 bases left in between. The CDR3 is 14 amino acids. Written as DNA, the CDR3 is TGCAGTGCGGGGTCTTCGCAGGCCACCTATGGCTACACCTTC. This sequence encodes CSAGSSQATYGYTF.

The chain carries TRBV7-9 and TRBJ2-7; 7 nucleotides match TRBD2. The CDR3 sequence is 13 residues long. V dropped 4 bases and J dropped 4; count of bases not matched to a gene: 4. Germline V gives CDR1 SEHNR, CDR2 FQNEAQ (reference sequence). The CDR3 loop is CASSWAGEYEQYF. For the CDR3, the DNA is TGTGCCAGCAGCTGGGCGGGAGAGTACGAGCAGTACTTC.

This clonotype showed up just a few times. V usage is TRBV7-2 and J usage is TRBJ2-2; D may be TRBD2 (6 bases). The CDR3 runs 17 residues. The V gene's germline CDR1 is SGHTA and CDR2 FQGNSA. Trimming left V 1 base short and J 3 bases short, with 15 bases between. The CDR3 loop is CASSLGGSLAYTGELFF. CDR3 DNA: TGTGCCAGCAGCTTAGGGGGTTCACTAGCCTACACCGGGGAGCTGTTTTTT.

This clonotype was picked up a small number of times. The chain couples TRBV7-8 to TRBJ2-1; D remains ambiguous. Per the germline V gene, CDR1 is SGHVS and CDR2 is FQNEAQ. The germline V and J ends were trimmed by 2 bases and 0 bases, with 8 bases remaining between them. The CDR3 has 15 amino acids. In DNA, the CDR3 is TGTGCCAGCAGCTTAACACCGAGCTCCTACAATGAGCAGTTCTTC. It translates to CASSLTPSSYNEQFF.

This clonotype was picked up a small number of times. The rearrangement joins TRBV6-5 to TRBJ2-7, with D unresolved. The CDR3 contains 14 residues. CDR1 is MNHEY, CDR2 SVGAGI, per germline. Trimming stripped 7 bases from V and 0 bases from J, with 13 bases between. This CDR3 is CASTSKGSSYEQYF. The CDR3 DNA is TGTGCCAGCACTTCGAAGGGAAGCTCCTACGAGCAGTACTTC.

This clonotype has a handful of counts. The chain is built from TRBV29-1 and TRBJ2-7; 7 bases fit TRBD1. Germline assignment: CDR1 SQVTM and CDR2 ANQGSEA. J lost 4 bases, V lost 6 bases, and 15 bases had no gene match. This CDR3 spans 15 amino acids. In DNA form, the CDR3 reads TGCAGCGTCGCCAGTGTACAGGGGATTGGTTACGAGCAGTACTTC. Its translation: CSVASVQGIGYEQYF.

This sequence joins TRBV20-1 and TRBJ2-7, with D maybe TRBD1 (6 bases). This CDR3 has 14 amino acids. The ends were cut back, 0 bases at V and 3 bases at J, with 12 bases in the middle. Germline CDR1 DFQATT, CDR2 SNEGSKA (reference sequence). The CDR3 DNA follows: TGCAGTGCTAGAGAGGAGGACAGCCTCTACGAGCAGTACTTC. This codes for CSAREEDSLYEQYF.

CDR3 bases: TGTGCCAGCAGCCCGGGACATACGCCTTTCAATGAGCAGTTCTTC. Translated: CASSPGHTPFNEQFF. The rearrangement joins TRBV9 to TRBJ2-1, with D possibly TRBD1 on 6 matching bases. This CDR3 is built from 15 residues. From germline, CDR1 is SGDLS and CDR2 YYNGEE. V was shortened by 4 bases and J by 6 bases, with 17 bases between the two germline ends.

This chain joins TRBV4-2 and TRBJ1-4; maybe TRBD1 (6 bases). This CDR3 is 16 amino acids long. V was cut by 2 bases and J by 0 bases, with 10 bases left in between. Germline V lookup: CDR1 LGHNA, CDR2 YNFKEQ. The CDR3: CASSQNYRATNEKLFF. CDR3 nucleotide sequence: TGTGCCAGCAGCCAAAACTACAGGGCAACTAATGAAAAACTGTTTTTT.

This clonotype was seen a handful of times. V gene TRBV5-1 combines with J gene TRBJ2-7; perhaps TRBD2 as D (6 bases). The CDR3 runs to 14 residues. Germline V gives CDR1 SGHRS, CDR2 YFSETQ. Trimming removed 0 bases from V and 6 bases from J, with 13 bases in between. The CDR3 bases are TGCGCCAGCAGCTTGGTTGGCAGGGACTCCGAGCAGTACTTC. Translation gives CASSLVGRDSEQYF.

The chain joins TRBV20-1 to TRBJ2-7; D unclear. The CDR3 is 11 amino acids. Germline loops: CDR1 DFQATT, CDR2 SNEGSKA (reference sequence). V was clipped by 2 bases and J by 1 base, with 3 bases between them. CDR3 loop: CSARQSYEQYF. CDR3 nucleotides: TGCAGTGCTAGACAGTCCTACGAGCAGTACTTC.

This chain joins TRBV7-9 and TRBJ2-7; D is possibly TRBD1 (6 bases). Trimming pared 9 bases from V and 0 bases from J, leaving 15 bases between. The CDR3 has 14 residues. From germline, CDR1 is SEHNR and CDR2 FQNEAQ (reference sequence). The CDR3 sequence is CARATGHSSYEQYF. In nucleotides, the CDR3 is TGTGCCAGAGCGACGGGACATAGCTCCTACGAGCAGTACTTC.

The chain employs TRBV3-1 and TRBJ2-7; 7 bases match TRBD2. Trimming at V came to 4 bases and at J to 5 bases, leaving 8 bases not matched to a gene. The CDR3 totals 14 residues. From germline, CDR1 is LGHDT and CDR2 YNNKEL (reference sequence). The CDR3 is CASSPLAGSDEQYF. The CDR3 region has the DNA TGTGCCAGCAGCCCTTTAGCGGGTAGCGACGAGCAGTACTTC.

The chain recombines TRBV12-3 or TRBV12-4 with TRBJ2-2, with 11 nucleotides matching TRBD2. The CDR3 covers 15 residues. The trim removed 6 bases at V and 1 base at J, leaving 1 base unmatched. This CDR3 is CASRGTSGNTGELFF. The CDR3 region has the DNA TGTGCCAGCAGGGGGACTAGCGGGAACACCGGGGAGCTGTTTTTT.

This clonotype was observed a handful of times. V and J are TRBV29-1 and TRBJ1-1, with no clear D. Germline V lookup: CDR1 SQVTM, CDR2 ANQGSEA. The CDR3 runs 14 residues. The germline V and J ends were trimmed by 2 bases and 4 bases, with 14 bases remaining between them. CDR3 sequence reads: CSVEWPGITTEAFF. As DNA, the CDR3 is TGCAGCGTTGAATGGCCGGGGATAACCACTGAAGCTTTCTTT. The full variable domain, rest sourced from reference TRBV29-1 and TRBJ1-1, is SAVISQKPSRDICQRGTSLTIQCQVDSQVTMMFWYRQQPGQSLTLIATANQGSEATYESGFVIDKFPISRPNLTFSTLTVSNMSPEDSSIYLCSVEWPGITTEAFFGQGTRLTVV.

This clonotype occurred a few times. The chain uses TRBV15 and TRBJ2-1, with D perhaps matching TRBD1 or TRBD2 (5 bases each). The CDR3 is 14 residues long. Germline values: CDR1 LNHNV, CDR2 YYDKDF (reference sequence). Trimming removed 4 bases from V and 7 bases from J, with 14 bases in between. The CDR3 loop is CATSILQGPNEQFF. The CDR3 DNA is TGTGCCACCAGCATCCTCCAGGGACCGAATGAGCAGTTCTTC.

The chain is built from TRBV9 and TRBJ2-1; no clear D gene. The CDR3 spans 14 residues. CDR1 and CDR2 from the germline V gene are SGDLS and YYNGEE. Trimming pared 4 bases from V and 12 bases from J, leaving 20 bases between. CDR3: CASSNLQYTMMQFF. CDR3 sequence (DNA): TGTGCCAGCAGCAATTTACAGTACACAATGATGCAGTTCTTC.